Each of the 25 T cell receptor beta chains below was sequenced from the same sample in a study of T cell responses to AZD1222 COVID-19 vaccine. Clones were sequenced by immunoSEQ multiplex PCR, and TCRdb holds only the in-frame ones, with some missing. The sample shows approximately 130,000 clones, roughly 93% of them seen only once. This sample comprised peripheral blood, obtained on day 0 of AZD1222 vaccination. Source of these receptors: an adult in good health.

The chain recombines TRBV27 with TRBJ1-2, with D perhaps TRBD1 (5 bases). V lost 5 bases and J 2 bases, leaving 18 bases between the germline ends. CDR3 length equals 16 residues. The germline gives CDR1 MNHEY, CDR2 SMNVEV (reference sequence). CDR3 in DNA: TGTGCCAGCAGTCCCCGACAGACGGCCTCAAACTATGGCTACACCTTC. It is translated as CASSPRQTASNYGYTF.

Notes on this clone: Other nucleotide sequences from this sample produce the same CDR3. The chain links TRBV3-1 (or the pseudogene TRBV3-2) to TRBJ1-2; TRBD1 is a possible D gene (5 bases). Germline V gene sequence: CDR1 LGHDT, CDR2 YNNKEL (reference sequence). Trimming removed 1 base at V and 4 bases at J, with 10 bases between. The length of the CDR3 is 14 residues. In DNA form, the CDR3 reads TGTGCCAGCAGCCAAGCTTCGGGGGGCTATGGCTACACCTTC. Its translation is CASSQASGGYGYTF.

The chain joins TRBV2 to TRBJ1-2; D uncertain. V shed 8 bases and J shed 1 base, with 14 bases lying between them. This CDR3 contains 14 residues. CDR1 and CDR2 (germline): SNHLY, FYNNEI. Here the CDR3 DNA reads TGTGCCAGCTGGGGAGGATACCTTAACTATGGCTACACCTTC. Encoded protein: CASWGGYLNYGYTF. Variable domain in full (rest from reference TRBV2 and TRBJ1-2): EPEVTQTPSHQVTQMGQEVILRCVPISNHLYFYWYRQILGQKVEFLVSFYNNEISEKSEIFDDQFSVERPDGSNFTLKIRSTKLEDSAMYFCASWGGYLNYGYTFGSGTRLTVV.

The chain joins TRBV5-1 to TRBJ1-2, with unresolved D. V lost 0 bases and J 3 bases, leaving 12 bases between the germline ends. The CDR3 totals 15 residues. Germline CDR1 is SGHRS and CDR2 is YFSETQ. The CDR3 DNA reads TGCGCCAGCAGCTTGGGGCGGCAGGAGTACTATGGCTACACCTTC. Translation: CASSLGRQEYYGYTF.

The chain carries TRBV19 and TRBJ1-5, with TRBD1 as a possible D gene (5 bases). Per the germline V gene, CDR1 is LNHDA and CDR2 is SQIVND (reference sequence). The germline V and J ends were trimmed by 6 bases and 1 base, with 19 bases remaining between them. The CDR3 is 17 amino acids. CDR3 in DNA: TGTGCCAGTAGCCCCCGGGGGTCGGTGGGGAGCAATCAGCCCCAGCATTTT. Protein: CASSPRGSVGSNQPQHF.

The chain links TRBV5-4 to TRBJ2-7, with D tentatively TRBD1 (6 bases). Trimming removed 4 bases at V and 6 bases at J, with 14 bases between. The germline gives CDR1 SGHNT, CDR2 YYREEE (reference sequence). This CDR3 contains 13 residues. The DNA of the CDR3 is TGTGCCAGCAGCGAAGGGACAATTCCCGAGCAGTACTTC. This gives the protein CASSEGTIPEQYF.

The chain is built from TRBV18 and TRBJ1-1; 8 bases agree with TRBD1. V lost 4 bases and J lost 1; bases outside the gene matches: 5. The length of the CDR3 is 15 residues. Germline V gene sequence: CDR1 KGHSH, CDR2 LQKENI. The CDR3 protein is CASSQTGTGNTEAFF. The CDR3 nucleotides are TGTGCCAGCTCACAGACAGGGACAGGGAACACTGAAGCTTTCTTT.

The V gene is TRBV11-3, the J gene TRBJ2-3; 7 bases agree with TRBD2. The CDR3 spans 16 residues. In germline, CDR1 is SGHNT, CDR2 YENEEA. V gave up 1 base and J gave up 3 bases; unmatched junction bases: 7. CDR3 loop: CASSLGGGRPTDTQYF. The DNA of the CDR3 is TGTGCCAGCAGCTTAGGGGGCGGGAGACCAACAGATACGCAGTATTTT.

The chain couples TRBV28 to TRBJ1-2, with D unresolved. Germline V lookup: CDR1 MDHEN, CDR2 SYDVKM. The CDR3 contains 14 residues. V was cut by 2 bases and J by 6 bases, with 13 bases left in between. Here the CDR3 reads CASSLGGRRDGYTF. The CDR3 DNA sequence: TGTGCCAGCAGTTTAGGTGGGCGGCGGGATGGCTACACCTTC.

The chain carries TRBV5-6 and TRBJ2-1; 7 bases agree with TRBD2. This CDR3 spans 13 amino acids. Germline CDR1 is SGHDT and CDR2 is YYEEEE. V dropped 2 bases and J dropped 7; count of bases not matched to a gene: 3. The CDR3 is CASSLGGRNEQFF. CDR3 in DNA: TGTGCCAGCAGCTTAGGCGGGAGAAATGAGCAGTTCTTC.

The chain employs TRBV27 and TRBJ1-2, with unresolved D. The CDR3 has 13 residues. Germline values: CDR1 MNHEY, CDR2 SMNVEV (reference sequence). Trimming left V 2 bases short and J 4 bases short, with 8 bases between. CDR3 sequence reads: CASSLADVYGYTF. The CDR3 DNA sequence: TGTGCCAGCAGTTTAGCGGATGTCTATGGCTACACCTTC.

The chain couples TRBV10-2 to TRBJ1-1; possible D gene TRBD1, 5 bases. This CDR3 spans 14 amino acids. V lost 6 bases and J lost 8, with 19 bases in between. The V gene's germline CDR1 is WSHSY and CDR2 SAAADI. CDR3 sequence: CASSRDFTWSEAFF. The DNA for the CDR3 is TGCGCCAGCAGCCGGGACTTCACCTGGTCCGAAGCTTTCTTT.

The chain couples TRBV5-1 to TRBJ2-1; 8 bases match TRBD2. CDR1 and CDR2 (germline): SGHRS, YFSETQ. The V and J ends lost 0 bases and 2 bases, in that order; junction bases with no gene match: 7. The CDR3 length is 17 residues. The CDR3 nucleotides are TGCGCCAGCAGCTTGGGGGTAAGCGGGAGTACCTACAATGAGCAGTTCTTC. Protein product: CASSLGVSGSTYNEQFF. Full variable domain (outside the CDR3, taken from reference TRBV5-1 and TRBJ2-1): KAGVTQTPRYLIKTRGQQVTLSCSPISGHRSVSWYQQTPGQGLQFLFEYFSETQRNKGNFPGRFSGRQFSNSRSEMNVSTLELGDSALYLCASSLGVSGSTYNEQFFGPGTRLTVL.

V is TRBV7-8 and J is TRBJ1-1; D is ambiguous. CDR3 length: 13 residues. Trimming removed 7 bases at V and 4 bases at J, with 13 bases between. Germline V gene data show CDR1 as SGHVS and CDR2 as FQNEAQ. The chain's CDR3 is CASIQELATEAFF. DNA of the CDR3: TGTGCCAGCATCCAAGAACTGGCCACTGAAGCTTTCTTT.

The rearrangement uses TRBV2 and TRBJ2-2; D possibly corresponds to TRBD1 (6 bases). This CDR3 is built from 14 residues. Deletions cut 4 bases from V and 6 bases from J, with 12 bases between. The germline CDR1 and CDR2 sequences are SNHLY and FYNNEI. In DNA form, the CDR3 reads TGTGCCAGCAGTGTGAGGACAGTATCCGGGGAGCTGTTTTTT. This sequence encodes CASSVRTVSGELFF.

The V and J genes are TRBV7-6 and TRBJ2-1; possibly TRBD1 or TRBD2 for D (5 bases each). V was shortened by 7 bases and J by 5 bases, with 12 bases between the two germline ends. The germline gives CDR1 SGHVS, CDR2 FNYEAQ. This CDR3 contains 13 residues. Here the CDR3 reads CASNLGPHNEQFF. CDR3 coding DNA: TGTGCCAGCAACCTGGGACCGCACAATGAGCAGTTCTTC.

The chain is built from TRBV27 and TRBJ1-6; TRBD1 matches at 11 bases. V dropped 4 bases and J dropped 6; count of bases not matched to a gene: 5. The germline V gene has CDR1 MNHEY and CDR2 SMNVEV (reference sequence). The CDR3 totals 16 residues. The CDR3 spells CASSSRTGGLNSPLHF. The CDR3 DNA is TGTGCCAGCAGTTCCCGGACAGGGGGCCTTAATTCACCCCTCCACTTT.

This clone was seen once. The V gene is TRBV7-3, the J gene TRBJ2-2, with 8 positions matching TRBD2. V was pared by 2 bases and J by 9 bases, with 8 bases of the junction left unmatched. CDR3 length: 15 amino acids. Germline V CDR1 and CDR2: SGHTA, FQGTGA. The CDR3 sequence is CASSLDGGRTRELFF. The CDR3 nucleotides are TGTGCCAGCAGCTTAGATGGCGGGAGGACCCGGGAGCTGTTTTTT.

This rearrangement joins TRBV7-2 to TRBJ2-1, with a possible D match to TRBD1 (5 bases). Germline V gene sequence: CDR1 SGHTA, CDR2 FQGNSA. Trimming removed 1 base from V and 4 bases from J, with 14 bases in between. This CDR3 has 16 amino acids. The CDR3 protein is CASSLGGAIRYNEQFF. DNA for the CDR3: TGTGCCAGCAGCTTAGGGGGCGCAATCCGGTACAATGAGCAGTTCTTC.

V usage is TRBV2 and J usage is TRBJ2-1; 12 bases align to TRBD2. From germline, CDR1 is SNHLY and CDR2 FYNNEI. This CDR3 comprises 13 residues. V trimming: 7 bases; J trimming: 9 bases; junction bases outside the gene matches: 4. The CDR3 reads CASMTSGRFEQFF. CDR3 coding DNA: TGTGCCAGCATGACTAGCGGGAGATTTGAGCAGTTCTTC.

The chain links TRBV7-9 to TRBJ2-7; weak D call: TRBD2 (6 bases). Trimming took off 0 bases at V and 7 bases at J, with 10 bases between the two ends. The CDR3 runs 13 residues. CDR1 is SEHNR and CDR2 is FQNEAQ in the germline V gene (reference sequence). The CDR3 DNA is TGTGCCAGCAGCTTAGCGTGGGGGGAAGAGCAGTACTTC. The encoded protein is CASSLAWGEEQYF.

V is TRBV2 and J is TRBJ2-7; the match to TRBD2 covers 11 bases. CDR3 length: 15 amino acids. Germline loops: CDR1 SNHLY, CDR2 FYNNEI. After removal of 1 base from V and 4 bases from J, the junction contained 3 bases not matched to a gene. The CDR3 DNA is TGTGCCAGCAGTGAAGTAGCGGGAGGGCCTTACGAGCAGTACTTC. Translation gives CASSEVAGGPYEQYF.

This rearrangement joins TRBV7-8 to TRBJ2-7, with 12 bases lining up with TRBD2. The germline gives CDR1 SGHVS, CDR2 FQNEAQ. The J segment lost 3 bases and the V segment lost 2 bases, leaving 5 bases of the junction unmatched. The CDR3 is 16 amino acids. The CDR3 sequence: CASSLTLAGGSYEQYF. The CDR3 DNA is TGTGCCAGCAGCTTAACCCTAGCGGGAGGGAGCTACGAGCAGTACTTC.

The chain recombines TRBV28 with TRBJ2-2, with 12 bases identical to TRBD2. Germline lookup yields CDR1 MDHEN and CDR2 SYDVKM. V shed 5 bases, J shed 4 bases, and the junction held 2 bases outside the gene matches. This CDR3 has 15 residues. The CDR3 here is CASSPLAGGTGELFF. The CDR3 DNA reads as TGTGCCAGCAGTCCACTAGCGGGAGGCACCGGGGAGCTGTTTTTT.

The CDR3 sequence is CASTHSGGRTEAFF. The CDR3 DNA is TGTGCCAGTACCCACAGCGGGGGGAGGACTGAAGCTTTCTTT. V is TRBV19 and J is TRBJ1-1, with D possibly being TRBD1 (5 bases). The CDR3 spans 14 residues. V dropped 7 bases and J dropped 5 bases, with 17 bases sitting between them. Germline-derived CDR1 and CDR2 are LNHDA and SQIVND (reference sequence).